This T cell receptor beta chain was observed in a study of T cell repertoires in cytomegalovirus infection. TCRdb independently ran MiXCR on the reads; one entry per CDR3 protein. The table shows 100,000 to 150,000 distinct CDR3 sequences, with roughly 32% occurring only once. The V and J ends lost 5 bases and 4 bases, in that order; junction bases with no gene match: 2. The CDR3 is 15 amino acids. About this clonotype: Antigen specificity is unknown.

Study-wide results and caveats: Carriage of CMV together with the relevant HLA was identifiable through cumulative public TCR beta family frequency.

The material sequenced was CD8+ T cells from cultured PBMCs, taken from culture after CMV antigen stimulation. The chain links TRBV12-3 or TRBV12-4 to TRBJ2-6; 10 nucleotides match TRBD1. This TCR came from a human donor in good health (CMV status not recorded). Some clones in this sample may be carry-over from other donors' samples. CDR3 nucleotides: TGTGCCAGCAGTGACAGGGGGCCGGGGGCCAACGTCCTGACTTTC. This encodes CASSDRGPGANVLTF.